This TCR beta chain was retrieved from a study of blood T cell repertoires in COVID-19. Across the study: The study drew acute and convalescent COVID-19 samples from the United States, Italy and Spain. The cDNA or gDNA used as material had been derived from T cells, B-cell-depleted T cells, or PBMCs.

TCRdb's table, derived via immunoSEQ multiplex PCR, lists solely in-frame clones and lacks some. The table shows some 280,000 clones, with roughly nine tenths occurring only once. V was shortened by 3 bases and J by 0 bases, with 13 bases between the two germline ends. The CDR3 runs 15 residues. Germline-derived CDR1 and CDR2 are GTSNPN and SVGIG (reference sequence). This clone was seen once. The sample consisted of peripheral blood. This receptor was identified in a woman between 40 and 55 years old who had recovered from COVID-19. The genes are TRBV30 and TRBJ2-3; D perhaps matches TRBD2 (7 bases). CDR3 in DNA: TGTGCCTGGAGGATAGGGGGGGCTAGCACAGATACGCAGTATTTT. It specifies CAWRIGGASTDTQYF.